This TCR beta chain was sequenced during a study of blood T cell repertoires in COVID-19. CDR1 is MNHEY, CDR2 SVGAGI, per germline. This CDR3 contains 14 residues. V lost 10 bases to trimming and J lost 7 bases; unmatched junction nucleotides: 11. Sequencing was performed with immunoSEQ multiplex PCR; in TCRdb, only in-frame clones are kept and a portion is missing. The table includes about 120,000 clones, almost 90% detected once. The chain uses TRBV6-5 and TRBJ2-1, with 9 bases fitting TRBD2. The sample comprised peripheral blood. The receptor's source is a woman aged 55-69 years with COVID-19, enrolled during active disease. The CDR3 sequence: CATSQRGVGNEQFF. Written as DNA, the CDR3 is TGTGCCACCAGCCAGCGGGGGGTAGGTAATGAGCAGTTCTTC.